This TCR beta chain was captured by sequencing in a study of vaccination effects on CD4 cells after COVID-19. Study conclusions and caveats: From healthy vaccinees, only 1 of 255 vaccine-induced clones also reacted to common cold coronaviruses.

Antigen-specific CD4+ T cells were expanded (with viral peptide pools) by the ViraFEST assay ahead of sequencing. The authors isolated CD4+ T cells after roughly eleven days of culture. No vaccinee had earlier SARS-CoV-2 infection, and nucleocapsid antibodies were negative. A density of around 2 million PBMC per well was used; these cells were cultured with approximately 9.1 IU/ml IL-2 and roughly 10 ug/ml peptides. V shed 3 bases and J 13 bases; nucleotides not matched to a gene: 9. This CDR3 comprises 13 residues. The germline CDR1 and CDR2 sequences are SNHLY and FYNNEI. A note on this clone: The antigen is not known.

Measured with immunoSEQ multiplex PCR; TCRdb has only the in-frame clones, and not every one. The table has around 28,000 clones, over 70% seen once. The clonotype originates from a human donor who received a COVID-19 vaccine. The chain employs TRBV2 and TRBJ2-1; 7 bases line up with TRBD2. The material was CD4+ T cells from PBMCs cultured with SARS-CoV-2 spike peptides, obtained before COVID-19 vaccination. CDR3 DNA: TGTGCCAGCAGTGAGGCCCGTGGACTAGGACAGTTCTTC. It encodes CASSEARGLGQFF.